Each of the 25 T cell receptor beta chains below was sequenced from the same sample in a study of blood T cells in healthy people across ages. With a J-beta primer mix and a sample-barcoded 5' primer, a second PCR ran roughly 6 to 11 cycles. TCRdb reanalysed the 5' RACE reads using MiXCR and keeps one entry per CDR3 protein. The sample includes about 1.4 million distinct CDR3 sequences, approximately 59% of them seen just once. Source material: blood. The receptors originated from a man younger than 35 in good health.

CDR3 loop: CSARDPKGTDTQYF. The CDR3 DNA is TGCAGTGCTAGAGATCCGAAGGGAACAGATACGCAGTATTTT. The chain is built from TRBV20-1 and TRBJ2-3; D is undetermined. The CDR3 length is 14 residues. CDR1 is DFQATT and CDR2 is SNEGSKA in the germline V gene (reference sequence). Trimming pared 0 bases from V and 3 bases from J, leaving 10 bases between.

The CDR3 coding sequence is TGTGCCAGCAGCGCCGGGTGGAGGGTCGAGCAGTACTTC. Translation: CASSAGWRVEQYF. The J gene is TRBJ2-7, the V gene TRBV2; tentative D call: TRBD2 (6 bases). This CDR3 contains 13 residues. Germline CDR1 is SNHLY and CDR2 is FYNNEI. The V and J ends lost 6 bases and 6 bases respectively, with 15 bases between them.

The J gene is TRBJ2-3, the V gene TRBV5-1, with a weak D call TRBD1 (6 bases). CDR3 length: 14 amino acids. Germline V lookup: CDR1 SGHRS, CDR2 YFSETQ. V was shortened by 4 bases and J by 8 bases, with 17 bases between the two germline ends. The CDR3 coding sequence is TGCGCCAGCAGCCAAACAACAGGGCCCGGTACGCAGTATTTT. It specifies CASSQTTGPGTQYF.

This clonotype occurred a few times. The J gene is TRBJ1-2, the V gene TRBV6-1; 7 bases are a match to TRBD1. The CDR3 is made up of 15 amino acids. Trimming at V came to 5 bases and at J to 1 base, leaving 7 bases not matched to a gene. Germline V lookup: CDR1 MNHNS, CDR2 SASEGT. The CDR3, as DNA: TGTGCCAGCAGTCCTCTGGACAGGAGTAACTATGGCTACACCTTC. As protein: CASSPLDRSNYGYTF.

The chain couples TRBV20-1 to TRBJ2-5; D gene unclear. TRBJ2-7 matches the DNA end more closely, so the J call is doubtful. This CDR3 spans 11 amino acids. The germline gives CDR1 DFQATT, CDR2 SNEGSKA (reference sequence). CDR3 nucleotides: TGCAGTGCTAGACCCACGGCCGAGCAGTACTTC. It is translated as CSARPTAEQYF.

V is TRBV4-1 and J is TRBJ1-4, with 9 bases identical to TRBD1. The CDR3 consists of 14 residues. The V gene end was trimmed by 2 bases and the J gene end by 8 bases; junction bases not matched to a gene: 3. Germline CDR1 and CDR2: MGHRA and YSYEKL. CDR3 residues: CASSQRDRVEKLFF. Here the CDR3 DNA reads TGCGCCAGCAGCCAAAGGGACAGGGTGGAAAAACTGTTTTTT.

This chain connects TRBV12-3 or TRBV12-4 to TRBJ1-3; no definite D call. The V end lost 6 bases, the J end lost 3 bases, and 12 bases lay between the germline ends. The CDR3 sequence is 14 residues long. CDR3 sequence reads: CASRPLGFGNTIYF. Written as DNA, the CDR3 is TGTGCCAGCAGGCCCTTAGGGTTTGGAAACACCATATATTTT.

The CDR3 sequence is CASSRGTGRAYGYTF. The CDR3 DNA reads as TGTGCCAGCAGCCGAGGGACAGGGAGGGCCTATGGCTACACCTTC. The V and J genes are TRBV27 and TRBJ1-2; TRBD1 matches 9 bases. V shed 6 bases, J shed 4 bases, and the junction held 9 bases outside the gene matches. The CDR3 consists of 15 residues. CDR1 and CDR2 (germline): MNHEY, SMNVEV (reference sequence).

This clonotype was counted only a few times. This rearrangement joins TRBV29-1 to TRBJ2-4, with D tentatively TRBD1 or TRBD2 (5 bases each). The end of the DNA aligns better with TRBJ2-7, so the J call may be wrong. Germline V CDR1 and CDR2: SQVTM, ANQGSEA. This CDR3 spans 12 amino acids. The chain's CDR3 is CSAWDGTYEQYF. CDR3 in DNA: TGCAGCGCTTGGGACGGAACCTACGAGCAGTACTTC.

The CDR3 nucleotides read TGTGCCAGCAGTTACCTAACTTCTGACAGGGACCGTGGCTACACCTTC. It yields the protein CASSYLTSDRDRGYTF. This rearrangement joins TRBV2 to TRBJ1-2, with 7 positions matching TRBD1. Trimming cost V 5 bases and J 7 bases; bases outside gene matches: 16. Germline V gives CDR1 SNHLY, CDR2 FYNNEI. This CDR3 comprises 16 residues.

This clonotype was seen a single time. This chain connects TRBV5-6 to TRBJ2-1; 7 nucleotides align to TRBD2. The germline V gene has CDR1 SGHDT and CDR2 YYEEEE. The CDR3 has 14 amino acids. Trimming took 5 bases from V and 9 from J; bases not matched to a gene: 11. This CDR3 is CASSPPAGVLEQFF. CDR3 bases: TGTGCCAGCAGTCCCCCCGCGGGAGTGCTTGAGCAGTTCTTC.

The chain joins TRBV28 to TRBJ1-2, with no clear D. The CDR3 is made up of 11 amino acids. Trimming removed 3 bases from V and 12 bases from J, with 11 bases in between. Germline values: CDR1 MDHEN, CDR2 SYDVKM. CDR3 nucleotide sequence: TGTGCCAGCAGTTTCCGATCCGGACACACCTTC. Its protein is CASSFRSGHTF.

The gene calls are TRBV4-1 and TRBJ1-5, with a tentative D call TRBD1 (5 bases). The germline V and J ends were trimmed by 1 base and 0 bases, with 10 bases remaining between them. The CDR3 extends over 16 amino acids. Germline V gene sequence: CDR1 MGHRA, CDR2 YSYEKL. The CDR3 DNA reads as TGCGCCAGCAGCCAAGGAGGGGTGGGTAGCAATCAGCCCCAGCATTTT. Encoded protein: CASSQGGVGSNQPQHF.

The sample holds one count of this clonotype. This sequence joins TRBV27 and TRBJ1-2; D is undetermined. The CDR3 consists of 14 residues. V was clipped by 6 bases and J by 3 bases, with 14 bases between them. Looked up from germline, CDR1 is MNHEY and CDR2 is SMNVEV (reference sequence). For the CDR3, the DNA is TGTGCCAGCAGCGTCGTACCGGCCGACTATGGCTACACCTTC. Translation: CASSVVPADYGYTF.

This clonotype appeared once. The V call is TRBV6-5, the J call TRBJ1-1, with 7 bases identical to TRBD1. There are 15 residues in the CDR3. In germline, CDR1 is MNHEY, CDR2 SVGAGI. J lost 1 base, V lost 0 bases, and 2 bases had no gene match. CDR3 bases: TGTGCCAGCAGTTACTCGTGGACAGGGAACACTGAAGCTTTCTTT. This codes for CASSYSWTGNTEAFF.

This clonotype was detected a few times. In DNA form, the CDR3 reads TGTGCCAGCAGCTTCGAGACAGGGGGGTCCGAGCAGTACTTC. The encoded protein is CASSFETGGSEQYF. V and J are TRBV7-2 and TRBJ2-7; 9 positions match TRBD1. After removal of 3 bases from V and 6 bases from J, the junction contained 6 bases not matched to a gene. The CDR3 is 14 residues long. The germline CDR1 and CDR2 sequences are SGHTA and FQGNSA.

This clonotype was observed a single time. The gene calls are TRBV7-8 and TRBJ2-7; the D gene is possibly TRBD1 (6 bases). V was clipped by 5 bases and J by 3 bases, with 17 bases between them. This CDR3 is 15 amino acids long. Germline loops: CDR1 SGHVS, CDR2 FQNEAQ. The CDR3: CASSGRSTGYYEQYF. Written as DNA, the CDR3 is TGTGCCAGCAGCGGACGGTCTACAGGGTACTACGAGCAGTACTTC.

This chain links TRBV10-3 with TRBJ2-5, with 12 positions matching TRBD2. CDR1 is ENHRY, CDR2 SYGVKD, per germline. The V segment lost 5 bases and the J segment 1 base; nucleotides outside the gene matches: 11. The CDR3 consists of 18 residues. The CDR3 coding sequence is TGTGCCATCAGTCCGGTACCCTCACTAGCGGGAGGCCAAGAGACCCAGTACTTC. This gives the protein CAISPVPSLAGGQETQYF.

This clonotype has only a few counts. The chain has TRBV20-1 and TRBJ2-3; D is perhaps TRBD1 (6 bases). Trimming pared 3 bases from V and 4 bases from J, leaving 8 bases between. The germline CDR1 and CDR2 sequences are DFQATT and SNEGSKA (reference sequence). The CDR3 consists of 12 residues. CDR3 residues: CSARRTADTQYF. CDR3 coding DNA: TGCAGTGCTAGGAGGACAGCAGATACGCAGTATTTT.

This chain connects TRBV20-1 to TRBJ2-4, with D maybe TRBD2 (6 bases). Trimming took 3 bases from V and 7 from J, leaving 10 bases between them. CDR1 and CDR2 from the germline V gene are DFQATT and SNEGSKA (reference sequence). This CDR3 spans 12 amino acids. Written as DNA, the CDR3 is TGCAGTGCTAGTTATGGAGGGAACATTCAGTACTTC. Its translation: CSASYGGNIQYF.

This clonotype was seen a handful of times. The chain recombines TRBV4-1 with TRBJ1-6, with D perhaps matching TRBD1 (5 bases). The CDR3 extends over 17 amino acids. Trimming shortened V by 3 bases and J by 3 bases, and 15 bases separated the two germline ends. The V gene's germline CDR1 is MGHRA and CDR2 YSYEKL. In nucleotides, the CDR3 is TGCGCCAGCAGCCAGATAGGGGCGGCTGACTATAATTCACCCCTCCACTTT. Its translation is CASSQIGAADYNSPLHF.

Details on this clonotype: A read error may be the cause here, since a much bigger clone is one base away. The chain combines TRBV7-2 with TRBJ2-7, with TRBD2 identical over 12 bases. The CDR3 consists of 18 residues. Looked up from germline, CDR1 is SGHTA and CDR2 is FQGNSA. DNA for the CDR3: TGTGCCAGCAGCTCCGGACTAGCGGGAACGATCCTTACCTACGGGCAGTACTTC. Protein product: CASSSGLAGTILTYGQYF.

J is TRBJ2-7 and V is TRBV5-5; D is uncertain. Trimming removed 3 bases at V and 0 bases at J, with 25 bases between. The CDR3 consists of 19 residues. The germline V gene has CDR1 SGHKS and CDR2 YYEKEE (reference sequence). The CDR3: CASSSPSGKLGESSYEQYF. CDR3 DNA: TGTGCCAGCAGCTCCCCGTCGGGTAAACTCGGCGAAAGCTCCTACGAGCAGTACTTC. Variable domain in full (rest from reference TRBV5-5 and TRBJ2-7): DAGVTQSPTHLIKTRGQQVTLRCSPISGHKSVSWYQQVLGQGPQFIFQYYEKEERGRGNFPDRFSARQFPNYSSELNVNALLLGDSALYLCASSSPSGKLGESSYEQYFGPGTRLTVT.

The J gene is TRBJ2-5, the V gene TRBV30; D gene uncertain. Germline values: CDR1 GTSNPN, CDR2 SVGIG (reference sequence). V was cut by 2 bases and J by 5 bases, with 6 bases left in between. The CDR3 covers 11 residues. In nucleotides, the CDR3 is TGTGCCTGGAGTATTAGGGAGACCCAGTACTTC. This translates into CAWSIRETQYF.

This clonotype was recorded once. The rearrangement uses TRBV27 and TRBJ1-2; 7 nucleotides align to TRBD1. The junction had 9 bases not matched to a gene; V was cut back by 3 bases and J by 5 bases. The CDR3 is made up of 15 amino acids. Germline V gene lookup returns CDR1 MNHEY and CDR2 SMNVEV (reference sequence). CDR3 in DNA: TGTGCCAGCAGTTTTGCAGGGGGGTTGTGGTATGGCTACACCTTC. Residues: CASSFAGGLWYGYTF.